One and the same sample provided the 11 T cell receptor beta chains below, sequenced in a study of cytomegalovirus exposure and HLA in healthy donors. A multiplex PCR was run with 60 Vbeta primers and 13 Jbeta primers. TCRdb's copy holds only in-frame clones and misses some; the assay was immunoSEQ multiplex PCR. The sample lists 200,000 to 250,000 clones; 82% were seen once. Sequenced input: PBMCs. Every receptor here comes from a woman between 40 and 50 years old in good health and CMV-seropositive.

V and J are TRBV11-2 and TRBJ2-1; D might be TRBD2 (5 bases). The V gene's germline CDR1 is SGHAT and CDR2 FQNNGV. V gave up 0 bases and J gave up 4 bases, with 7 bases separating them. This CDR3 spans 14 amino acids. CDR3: CASSLEPGYNEQFF. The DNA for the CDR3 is TGTGCCAGCAGCTTAGAACCGGGGTACAATGAGCAGTTCTTC.

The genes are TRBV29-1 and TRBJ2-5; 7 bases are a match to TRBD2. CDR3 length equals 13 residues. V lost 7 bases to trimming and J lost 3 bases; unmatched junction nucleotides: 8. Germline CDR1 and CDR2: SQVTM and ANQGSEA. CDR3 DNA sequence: TGCAGCGCCGCGACTAGCTCGGAAGAGACCCAGTACTTC. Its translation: CSAATSSEETQYF.

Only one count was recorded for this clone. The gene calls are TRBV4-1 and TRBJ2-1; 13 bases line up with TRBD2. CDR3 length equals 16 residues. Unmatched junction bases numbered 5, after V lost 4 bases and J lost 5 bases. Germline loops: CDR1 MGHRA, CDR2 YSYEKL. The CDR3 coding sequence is TGCGCCAGCAGCCCCCACGGACTAGCGGGAGACAATGAGCAGTTCTTC. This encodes CASSPHGLAGDNEQFF.

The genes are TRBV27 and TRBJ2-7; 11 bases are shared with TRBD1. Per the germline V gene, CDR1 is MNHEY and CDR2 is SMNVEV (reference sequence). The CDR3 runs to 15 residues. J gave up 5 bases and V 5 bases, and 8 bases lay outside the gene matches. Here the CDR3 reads CASSQGTGGRDEQYF. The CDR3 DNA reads TGTGCCAGCAGTCAAGGGACAGGGGGTAGGGACGAGCAGTACTTC.

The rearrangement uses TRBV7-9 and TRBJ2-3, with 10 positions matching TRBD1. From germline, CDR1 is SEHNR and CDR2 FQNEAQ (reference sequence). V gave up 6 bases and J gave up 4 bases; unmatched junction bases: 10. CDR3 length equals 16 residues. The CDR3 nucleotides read TGTGCCAGCAGAATCAGCGGGGGACAGGGGTCAGATACGCAGTATTTT. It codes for CASRISGGQGSDTQYF.

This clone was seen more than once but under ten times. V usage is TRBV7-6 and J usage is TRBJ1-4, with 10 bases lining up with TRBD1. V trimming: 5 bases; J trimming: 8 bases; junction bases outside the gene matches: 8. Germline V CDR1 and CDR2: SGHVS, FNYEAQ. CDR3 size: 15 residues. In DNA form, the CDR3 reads TGTGCCAGCAGCACTCACGACAGGGGGCGAGAAAAACTGTTTTTT. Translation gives CASSTHDRGREKLFF.

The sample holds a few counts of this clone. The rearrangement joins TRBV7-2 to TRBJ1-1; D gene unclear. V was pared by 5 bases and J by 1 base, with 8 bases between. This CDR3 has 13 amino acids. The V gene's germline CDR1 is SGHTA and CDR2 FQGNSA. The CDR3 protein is CASSPTRNTEAFF. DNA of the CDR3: TGTGCCAGCAGCCCCACAAGGAACACTGAAGCTTTCTTT.

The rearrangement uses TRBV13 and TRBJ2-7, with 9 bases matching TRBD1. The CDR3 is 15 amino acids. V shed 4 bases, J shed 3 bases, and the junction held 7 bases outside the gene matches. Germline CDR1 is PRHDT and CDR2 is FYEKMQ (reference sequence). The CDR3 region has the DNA TGTGCCAGCAGCTCCAGGACAGGGGTTCGCTACGAGCAGTACTTC. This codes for CASSSRTGVRYEQYF.

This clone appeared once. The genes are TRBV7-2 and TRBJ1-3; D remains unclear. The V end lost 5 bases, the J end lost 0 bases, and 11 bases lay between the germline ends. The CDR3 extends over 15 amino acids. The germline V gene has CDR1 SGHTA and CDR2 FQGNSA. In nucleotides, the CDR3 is TGTGCCAGCAGCCCTCGACACCTCTCTGGAAACACCATATATTTT. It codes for CASSPRHLSGNTIYF.

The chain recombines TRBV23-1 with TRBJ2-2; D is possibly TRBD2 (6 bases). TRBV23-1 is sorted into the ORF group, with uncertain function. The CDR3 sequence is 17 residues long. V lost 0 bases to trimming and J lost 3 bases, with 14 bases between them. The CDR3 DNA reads TGCGCCAGCAGTCAATCGCTTAGGGAGCGGGACACCGGGGAGCTGTTTTTT. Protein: CASSQSLRERDTGELFF.

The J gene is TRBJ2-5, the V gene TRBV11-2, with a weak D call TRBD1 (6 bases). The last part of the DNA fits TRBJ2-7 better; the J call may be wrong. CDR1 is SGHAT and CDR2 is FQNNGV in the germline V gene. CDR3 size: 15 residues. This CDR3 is CASSPHAQGTYEQYF. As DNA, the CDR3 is TGTGCCAGCAGTCCTCATGCCCAGGGGACCTACGAGCAGTACTTC.